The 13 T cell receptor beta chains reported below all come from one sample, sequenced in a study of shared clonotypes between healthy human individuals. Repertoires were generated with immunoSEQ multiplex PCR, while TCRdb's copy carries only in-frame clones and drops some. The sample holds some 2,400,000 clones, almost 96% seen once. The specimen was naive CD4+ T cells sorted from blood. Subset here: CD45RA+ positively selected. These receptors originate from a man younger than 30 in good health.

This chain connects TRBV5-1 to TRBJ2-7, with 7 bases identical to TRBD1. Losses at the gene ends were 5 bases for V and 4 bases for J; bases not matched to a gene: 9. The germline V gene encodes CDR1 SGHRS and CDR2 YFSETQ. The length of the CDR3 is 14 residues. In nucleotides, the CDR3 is TGCGCCAGCAGTTACCGCCTGACAGGGTACGAGCAGTACTTC. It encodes CASSYRLTGYEQYF.

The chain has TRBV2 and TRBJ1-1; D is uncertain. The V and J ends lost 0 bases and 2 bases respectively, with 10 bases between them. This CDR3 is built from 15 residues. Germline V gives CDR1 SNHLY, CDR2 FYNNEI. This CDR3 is CASSEAMAANTEAFF. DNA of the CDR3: TGTGCCAGCAGTGAAGCGATGGCTGCTAACACTGAAGCTTTCTTT.

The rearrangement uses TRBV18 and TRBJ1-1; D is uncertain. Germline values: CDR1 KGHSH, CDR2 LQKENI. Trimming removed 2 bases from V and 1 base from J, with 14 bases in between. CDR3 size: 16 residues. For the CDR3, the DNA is TGTGCCAGCTCACCAAGGGCAGGAGAGACGAACACTGAAGCTTTCTTT. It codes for CASSPRAGETNTEAFF.

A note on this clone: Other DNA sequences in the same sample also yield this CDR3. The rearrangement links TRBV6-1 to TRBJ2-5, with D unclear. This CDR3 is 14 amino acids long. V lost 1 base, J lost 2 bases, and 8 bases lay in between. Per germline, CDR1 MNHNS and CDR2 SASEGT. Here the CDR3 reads CASSEVAVQETQYF. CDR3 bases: TGTGCCAGCAGTGAAGTGGCAGTACAAGAGACCCAGTACTTC.

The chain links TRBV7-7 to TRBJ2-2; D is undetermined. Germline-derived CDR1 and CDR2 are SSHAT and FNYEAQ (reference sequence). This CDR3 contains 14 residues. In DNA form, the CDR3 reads TGTGCTAGCCGAGAGGCCGCGAACACCGGGGAGCTGTTTTTT. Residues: CASREAANTGELFF.

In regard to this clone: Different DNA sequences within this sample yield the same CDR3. The CDR3 is CASSSGQGSYEQYF. The CDR3 DNA reads TGTGCCAGCAGCTCAGGACAGGGGAGTTACGAGCAGTACTTC. The rearrangement joins TRBV11-2 to TRBJ2-7, with TRBD1 identical over 9 bases. The CDR3 has 14 residues. V was pared by 4 bases and J by 4 bases, with 5 bases of the junction left unmatched. CDR1 SGHAT and CDR2 FQNNGV come from the germline V gene.

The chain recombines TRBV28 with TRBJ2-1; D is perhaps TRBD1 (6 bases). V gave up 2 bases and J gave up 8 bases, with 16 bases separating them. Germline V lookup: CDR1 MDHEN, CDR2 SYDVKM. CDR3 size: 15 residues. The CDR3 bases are TGTGCCAGCAGTTTAAACCCTACAGGGTACGATGAGCAGTTCTTC. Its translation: CASSLNPTGYDEQFF. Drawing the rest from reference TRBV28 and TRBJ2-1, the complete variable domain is DVKVTQSSRYLVKRTGEKVFLECVQDMDHENMFWYRQDPGLGLRLIYFSYDVKMKEKGDIPEGYSVSREKKERFSLILESASTNQTSMYLCASSLNPTGYDEQFFGPGTRLTVL.

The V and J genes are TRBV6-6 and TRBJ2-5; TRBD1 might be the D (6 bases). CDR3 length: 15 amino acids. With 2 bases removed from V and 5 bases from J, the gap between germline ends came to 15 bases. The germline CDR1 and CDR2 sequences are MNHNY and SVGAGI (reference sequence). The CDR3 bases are TGTGCCAGCAGTTACCGGCAGGGGAATCGGGAGACCCAGTACTTC. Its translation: CASSYRQGNRETQYF.

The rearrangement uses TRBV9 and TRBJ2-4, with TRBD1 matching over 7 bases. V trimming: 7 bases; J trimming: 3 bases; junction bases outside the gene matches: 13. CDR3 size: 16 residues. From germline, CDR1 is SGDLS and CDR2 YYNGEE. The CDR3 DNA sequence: TGTGCCAGCCGCTCGACAGGGATTGTGAGCAAAAACATTCAGTACTTC. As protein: CASRSTGIVSKNIQYF.

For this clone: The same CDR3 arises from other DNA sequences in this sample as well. CDR3 nucleotide sequence: TGTGCCAGTAGTACCCTCATGAACACTGAAGCTTTCTTT. It codes for CASSTLMNTEAFF. This chain uses TRBV19 with TRBJ1-1; D remains unclear. The CDR3 is 13 amino acids. Germline CDR1 is LNHDA and CDR2 is SQIVND (reference sequence). Trimming shortened V by 4 bases and J by 0 bases, and 6 bases separated the two germline ends.

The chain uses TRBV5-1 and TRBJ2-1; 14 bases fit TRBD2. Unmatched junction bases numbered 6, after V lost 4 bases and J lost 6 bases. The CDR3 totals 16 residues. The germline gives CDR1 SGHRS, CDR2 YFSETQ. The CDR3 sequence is CASSPLTSGGANEQFF. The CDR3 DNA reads TGCGCCAGCAGCCCCCTGACTAGCGGGGGGGCCAATGAGCAGTTCTTC.

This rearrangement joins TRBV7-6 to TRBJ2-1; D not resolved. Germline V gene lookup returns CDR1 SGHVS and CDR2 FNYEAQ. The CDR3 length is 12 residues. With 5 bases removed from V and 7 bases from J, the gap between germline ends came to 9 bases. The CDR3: CASSNSWNEQFF. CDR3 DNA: TGTGCCAGCAGCAATAGTTGGAATGAGCAGTTCTTC. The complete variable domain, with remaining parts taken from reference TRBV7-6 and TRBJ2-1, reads GAGVSQSPRYKVTKRGQDVALRCDPISGHVSLYWYRQALGQGPEFLTYFNYEAQQDKSGLPNDRFSAERPEGSISTLTIQRTEQRDSAMYRCASSNSWNEQFFGPGTRLTVL.

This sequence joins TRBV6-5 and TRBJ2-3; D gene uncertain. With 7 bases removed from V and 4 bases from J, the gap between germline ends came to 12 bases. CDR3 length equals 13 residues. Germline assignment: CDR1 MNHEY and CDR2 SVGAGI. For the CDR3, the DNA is TGTGCCAGCAACTACCCCCCATCAGATACGCAGTATTTT. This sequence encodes CASNYPPSDTQYF.